A single sample is the source of the 30 T cell receptor beta chains below, sequenced in a study of graft-versus-host responses after intestinal transplantation. Profiled with immunoSEQ multiplex PCR; TCRdb holds only in-frame clones, not every one. The sample gives around 30,000 clones, roughly 87% of which show up once; under 14% is in the top ten. The sequencing here drew on PBMCs, taken 450 to 460 days after intestinal transplantation. These receptors were collected from a human patient who received an intestinal transplant, so some T cells may come from the graft donor.

The rearrangement joins TRBV10-2 to TRBJ2-7; the match to TRBD2 covers 8 bases. The CDR3 covers 14 residues. J lost 4 bases, V lost 11 bases, and 13 bases had no gene match. CDR1 and CDR2 from the germline V gene are WSHSY and SAAADI. Here the CDR3 reads CAVLGGGLGYEQYF. CDR3 coding DNA: TGCGCCGTCCTCGGCGGGGGACTAGGATACGAGCAGTACTTC.

The table lists this clone with a count of one. The gene calls are TRBV27 and TRBJ2-1; TRBD2 aligns across 7 bases. The CDR3 runs to 14 residues. V gave up 5 bases and J gave up 12 bases; unmatched junction bases: 13. Germline CDR1 reads MNHEY; CDR2 reads SMNVEV (reference sequence). The CDR3 loop is CASSLNPGGSPQFF. The CDR3 DNA follows: TGTGCCAGCAGTCTAAACCCCGGCGGGAGCCCGCAGTTCTTC.

The chain combines TRBV7-2 with TRBJ1-6; D remains unclear. The CDR3 covers 15 residues. CDR1 and CDR2 (germline): SGHTA, FQGNSA. V was cut by 1 base and J by 10 bases, with 14 bases left in between. This chain's CDR3 is CASSLEGAVGSPLHF. In DNA, the CDR3 is TGTGCCAGCAGCTTAGAGGGAGCGGTAGGATCACCCCTCCACTTT.

The chain uses TRBV2 and TRBJ2-5, with 7 bases lining up with TRBD1. Per germline, CDR1 SNHLY and CDR2 FYNNEI. The trim removed 7 bases at V and 4 bases at J, leaving 18 bases unmatched. The CDR3 contains 17 residues. This CDR3 reads CASTPIYISGQLETQYF. The DNA for the CDR3 is TGTGCCAGCACCCCTATATATATATCGGGACAGCTAGAGACCCAGTACTTC.

J is TRBJ1-1 and V is TRBV27, with a tentative D call TRBD1 (6 bases). The CDR3 is 15 residues long. The V end was cut by 5 bases, the J end by 0 bases, with 13 bases between. Looked up from germline, CDR1 is MNHEY and CDR2 is SMNVEV (reference sequence). The CDR3 region has the DNA TGTGCCAGCAGTCCGCGGACAGATATGAACACTGAAGCTTTCTTT. Translation: CASSPRTDMNTEAFF.

The CDR3 here is CATSSSGRATGELFF. For the CDR3, the DNA is TGTGCCACCAGCAGTAGCGGGAGGGCAACCGGGGAGCTGTTTTTT. This rearrangement joins TRBV15 to TRBJ2-2, with 11 bases fitting TRBD2. The CDR3 totals 15 residues. V was pared by 3 bases and J by 5 bases, with 2 bases of the junction left unmatched. The germline CDR1 and CDR2 sequences are LNHNV and YYDKDF (reference sequence).

The chain couples TRBV7-2 to TRBJ2-1; 10 nucleotides line up with TRBD2. The CDR3 is made up of 15 amino acids. Trimming took 5 bases from V and 9 from J; bases not matched to a gene: 10. CDR1 is SGHTA, CDR2 FQGNSA, per germline. CDR3 DNA sequence: TGTGCCAGCAGCATTAGGAGCGGGGGGGCACGTGAGCAGTTCTTC. Translation: CASSIRSGGAREQFF.

The V and J genes are TRBV7-2 and TRBJ2-3, with D possibly called TRBD1 or TRBD2 (5 bases each). The CDR3 runs to 15 residues. V lost 0 bases to trimming and J lost 2 bases, with 9 bases between them. In germline, CDR1 is SGHTA, CDR2 FQGNSA. CDR3 DNA: TGTGCCAGCAGCTTAGCGGGACCCGTCACAGATACGCAGTATTTT. Protein sequence: CASSLAGPVTDTQYF.

The chain uses TRBV19 and TRBJ2-1, with D maybe TRBD2 (6 bases). This CDR3 region has 19 residues. Trimming cost V 1 base and J 4 bases, with 23 bases left between them. Germline loops: CDR1 LNHDA, CDR2 SQIVND (reference sequence). The CDR3 spells CASSIGPPHGGPRYNEQFF. CDR3 DNA: TGTGCCAGTAGTATAGGACCACCCCACGGAGGGCCCAGATACAATGAGCAGTTCTTC.

The V gene is TRBV29-1, the J gene TRBJ1-2; D unresolved. CDR3 size: 15 residues. Trimming stripped 0 bases from V and 3 bases from J, with 14 bases between. Germline V CDR1 and CDR2: SQVTM, ANQGSEA. DNA for the CDR3: TGCAGCGTTGAAGATCTTGGCAGCACCCACTATGGCTACACCTTC. Protein product: CSVEDLGSTHYGYTF.

CDR3: CASRAGLNNQPQHF. As DNA, the CDR3 is TGTGCCAGCAGGGCCGGGCTAAACAATCAGCCCCAGCATTTT. J is TRBJ1-5 and V is TRBV28; the D is unclear. Germline V gene sequence: CDR1 MDHEN, CDR2 SYDVKM. Trimming pared 6 bases from V and 3 bases from J, leaving 12 bases between. The CDR3 runs to 14 residues.

The gene calls are TRBV28 and TRBJ2-5; 8 nucleotides agree with TRBD1. This CDR3 is built from 14 residues. The germline CDR1 and CDR2 sequences are MDHEN and SYDVKM. Trimming took 6 bases from V and 5 from J; bases not matched to a gene: 8. The CDR3 nucleotides are TGTGCCAGCAGGGTAACAGGGGGTGGCGAGACCCAGTACTTC. It codes for CASRVTGGGETQYF.

The chain couples TRBV6-4 to TRBJ1-1; 10 bases align to TRBD1. The CDR3 runs 15 residues. The V and J ends lost 3 bases and 4 bases, in that order; junction bases with no gene match: 5. Germline CDR1 and CDR2: MRHNA and SNTAGT. The CDR3 is CASSEETGGGTEAFF. The CDR3 DNA follows: TGTGCCAGCAGTGAGGAGACAGGGGGCGGCACTGAAGCTTTCTTT.

This clone has only a few counts. The rearrangement joins TRBV6-1 to TRBJ2-3; D might be TRBD1 or TRBD2, each matching 5 bases. This CDR3 region has 15 residues. The V end lost 6 bases, the J end lost 3 bases, and 16 bases lay between the germline ends. The germline V gene encodes CDR1 MNHNS and CDR2 SASEGT. DNA of the CDR3: TGTGCCAGCAGGGGGACCCCCCTAGCAACAGATACGCAGTATTTT. It encodes CASRGTPLATDTQYF.

The chain uses TRBV30 and TRBJ1-1, with a possible D match to TRBD1 (6 bases). The V end lost 3 bases, the J end lost 4 bases, and 6 bases lay between the germline ends. CDR1 and CDR2 (germline): GTSNPN, SVGIG (reference sequence). The CDR3 runs 11 residues. The CDR3 reads CAWRDSTEAFF. In DNA, the CDR3 is TGTGCCTGGAGGGACAGCACTGAAGCTTTCTTT.

The rearrangement uses TRBV2 and TRBJ1-3; D is unclear. The CDR3 extends over 12 amino acids. The germline CDR1 and CDR2 sequences are SNHLY and FYNNEI. Trimming removed 4 bases at V and 4 bases at J, with 5 bases between. DNA of the CDR3: TGTGCCAGCAGTGTCAGGGGAAACACCATATATTTT. Encoded protein: CASSVRGNTIYF.

The J gene is TRBJ1-1, the V gene TRBV6-1, with D unresolved. Trimming pared 9 bases from V and 0 bases from J, leaving 17 bases between. CDR1 is MNHNS, CDR2 SASEGT, per germline. This CDR3 contains 15 residues. The CDR3 reads CASITPISLNTEAFF. DNA of the CDR3: TGTGCCAGTATCACTCCCATTTCCCTGAACACTGAAGCTTTCTTT.

V usage is TRBV5-4 and J usage is TRBJ1-1; perhaps TRBD1 as D (6 bases). This CDR3 contains 15 residues. Trimming took off 4 bases at V and 0 bases at J, with 13 bases between the two ends. Germline values: CDR1 SGHNT, CDR2 YYREEE (reference sequence). For the CDR3, the DNA is TGTGCCAGCAGCCCCCCTAAGGGGGTGAACACTGAAGCTTTCTTT. Translating it yields CASSPPKGVNTEAFF.

The chain employs TRBV6-5 and TRBJ2-6; 7 bases fit TRBD1. In germline, CDR1 is MNHEY, CDR2 SVGAGI. The CDR3 totals 16 residues. J was trimmed by 0 bases and V by 4 bases; bases with no gene match: 3. CDR3 loop: CASSSYRGSGANVLTF. Written as DNA, the CDR3 is TGTGCCAGCAGTTCTTACAGGGGCTCTGGGGCCAACGTCCTGACTTTC.

This clone was seen once. The rearrangement uses TRBV5-6 and TRBJ2-3; D may be TRBD1 (5 bases). The CDR3 totals 12 residues. Germline loops: CDR1 SGHDT, CDR2 YYEEEE. V lost 0 bases and J lost 10, with 9 bases in between. This CDR3 is CASSLGQSAQYF. CDR3 in DNA: TGTGCCAGCAGCTTGGGACAGAGCGCGCAGTATTTT.

This clone showed up just once. V is TRBV19 and J is TRBJ2-5; D uncertain. The V and J ends lost 5 bases and 2 bases respectively, with 9 bases between them. CDR1 is LNHDA, CDR2 SQIVND, per germline (reference sequence). The CDR3 sequence is 13 residues long. The CDR3 is CASSSRRQETQYF. In DNA, the CDR3 is TGTGCCAGTAGTTCCCGTAGGCAAGAGACCCAGTACTTC.

This clone was found a few times. This sequence joins TRBV6-1 and TRBJ1-5; D unresolved. Germline assignment: CDR1 MNHNS and CDR2 SASEGT. V shed 6 bases and J shed 1 base, with 4 bases lying between them. The CDR3 length is 12 residues. CDR3 sequence reads: CASRASNQPQHF. CDR3 nucleotides: TGTGCCAGCAGGGCAAGCAATCAGCCCCAGCATTTT.

The J gene is TRBJ2-7, the V gene TRBV4-3; TRBD1 matches 10 bases. Germline lookup yields CDR1 LGHNA and CDR2 YSLEER. The CDR3 contains 15 residues. V dropped 0 bases and J dropped 2; count of bases not matched to a gene: 1. CDR3 DNA: TGCGCCAGCAGCCAAGATGGGACAGGGGCCTACGAGCAGTACTTC. This encodes CASSQDGTGAYEQYF.

On this clone itself: This sample also contains other DNA sequences that code for the same CDR3. The genes are TRBV4-1 and TRBJ2-7; TRBD2 aligns across 7 bases. Looked up from germline, CDR1 is MGHRA and CDR2 is YSYEKL. This CDR3 spans 14 amino acids. J was trimmed by 2 bases and V by 2 bases; bases with no gene match: 3. Here the CDR3 reads CASSQRDYTYEQYF. In DNA, the CDR3 is TGCGCCAGCAGCCAAAGGGACTATACCTACGAGCAGTACTTC.

V gene TRBV27 combines with J gene TRBJ2-5; 8 bases are shared with TRBD1. J lost 7 bases, V lost 3 bases, and 16 bases had no gene match. There are 17 residues in the CDR3. Germline V lookup: CDR1 MNHEY, CDR2 SMNVEV (reference sequence). CDR3 DNA sequence: TGTGCCAGCAGTTTCGGGTCCGGGACAGGCAGCCAATGGACCCAGTACTTC. This codes for CASSFGSGTGSQWTQYF.

The V and J genes are TRBV30 and TRBJ1-2; D gene ambiguous. Germline assignment: CDR1 GTSNPN and CDR2 SVGIG (reference sequence). Trimming took 0 bases from V and 8 from J, leaving 16 bases between them. The CDR3 consists of 14 residues. The CDR3 region is CAWSVQTAYEGYTF. In DNA, the CDR3 is TGTGCCTGGAGTGTACAAACCGCCTATGAGGGCTACACCTTC. Looking up the rest from reference TRBV30 and TRBJ1-2 gives the full variable domain: SQTIHQWPATLVQPVGSPLSLECTVEGTSNPNLYWYRQAAGRGLQLLFYSVGIGQISSEVPQNLSASRPQDRQFILSSKKLLLSDSGFYLCAWSVQTAYEGYTFGSGTRLTVV.

With respect to this clone: Other DNA sequences of this sample code for an identical CDR3. The rearrangement joins TRBV6-6 to TRBJ2-5; 8 positions agree with TRBD2. V lost 7 bases and J lost 7; bases outside the gene matches: 8. CDR3 length equals 13 residues. Germline-derived CDR1 and CDR2 are MNHNY and SVGAGI (reference sequence). CDR3 sequence (DNA): TGTGCCAGCAACTTGAGGGCGGGGGGGACCCAGTACTTC. This translates into CASNLRAGGTQYF.

J is TRBJ1-1 and V is TRBV30; TRBD1 might be the D (6 bases). Germline values: CDR1 GTSNPN, CDR2 SVGIG (reference sequence). Trimming shortened V by 5 bases and J by 0 bases, and 7 bases separated the two germline ends. The CDR3 has 12 residues. The CDR3 loop reads CAWDRMNTEAFF. DNA of the CDR3: TGTGCCTGGGACAGGATGAACACTGAAGCTTTCTTT.

The chain links TRBV27 to TRBJ2-7, with TRBD2 identical over 13 bases. This CDR3 comprises 15 residues. Trimming cost V 5 bases and J 4 bases; bases outside gene matches: 5. Germline CDR1 and CDR2: MNHEY and SMNVEV (reference sequence). CDR3 sequence: CASSGGLAGEYEQYF. The CDR3 DNA sequence: TGTGCCAGCAGTGGAGGACTAGCGGGAGAGTACGAGCAGTACTTC.

The rearrangement uses TRBV2 and TRBJ2-4; weak D call: TRBD1 (6 bases). The CDR3 sequence is 15 residues long. Trimming stripped 6 bases from V and 5 bases from J, with 17 bases between. CDR1 and CDR2 (germline): SNHLY, FYNNEI. The CDR3 DNA is TGTGCCAGCAGGGAACGGCGGACAGATCAAAACATTCAGTACTTC. This encodes CASRERRTDQNIQYF. The full variable domain, with the rest looked up from reference TRBV2 and TRBJ2-4, is EPEVTQTPSHQVTQMGQEVILRCVPISNHLYFYWYRQILGQKVEFLVSFYNNEISEKSEIFDDQFSVERPDGSNFTLKIRSTKLEDSAMYFCASRERRTDQNIQYFGAGTRLSVL.